This paragraph reports one TCR beta chain. These data originate in a study of blood T cell repertoires in COVID-19. As for the study in general: Material from acute and convalescent COVID-19 was sourced from the United States, Italy and Spain. PBMCs, B-cell-depleted T cells, or T cells were the source of the cDNA or gDNA that made up the material.

Trimming removed 0 bases at V and 1 base at J, with 12 bases between. The CDR3 runs to 16 residues. The germline V gene has CDR1 SGHKS and CDR2 YYEKEE (reference sequence). Under the authors' procedure: Amplified reference gene primers provided the basis for estimating nucleated cell counts. Profiling relied on immunoSEQ multiplex PCR, and the TCRdb table lists in-frame clones only, not all of them. Clonal size and the V and J genes are those of that table, whereas D and trimming came from the DNA. The repertoire holds tens of thousands of clones, with just under 80% as singletons. Sequenced: peripheral blood. The TCR was taken from a human donor in a cohort sampled during active COVID-19. This chain links TRBV5-5 with TRBJ2-3; TRBD1 is a possible D gene (6 bases). CDR3: CASSLGPGARTDTQYF. The CDR3 DNA reads TGTGCCAGCAGCTTGGGGCCAGGGGCCCGCACAGATACGCAGTATTTT.